These T cell receptor beta chains were read from a single sample in a study of T cells in Graves' hyperthyroidism and ophthalmopathy. MiXCR was run by TCRdb on the multiplex PCR reads, yielding one entry per CDR3 protein. Of about 420,000 distinct CDR3 sequences listed, about 13% were seen once; the top ten hold about 5%. The sample comprised blood. Every receptor here comes from a woman between 18 and 29 years old with Graves' hyperthyroidism. Both conserved end residues are part of each CDR3. The D gene is left open where the match is weak. The size of a clone is reported for some rows only, either as once, few or many, or as a class for expanded clones.

size: -; D: -; V: TRBV10-2; J: TRBJ1-2; DNA: TGCGCCAGCAGTGAGACAGGACGAAACTATGGCTACACCTTC; CDR3: CASSETGRNYGYTF
size: many; D: -; V: TRBV28; J: TRBJ2-5; DNA: TGTGCCAGCAGTCCAGCAGGGGAAGAGACCCAGTACTTC; CDR3: CASSPAGEETQYF
size: -; D: -; V: TRBV20-1; J: TRBJ2-6; DNA: TGCAGTGCTAATGACGGTGGGGCCAACGTCCTGACTTTC; CDR3: CSANDGGANVLTF
size: -; D: TRBD2; V: TRBV11-2; J: TRBJ2-1; DNA: TGTGCCAGCAGCTTACTGGAAGCGGGAGGGCCTCTGTACAATGAGCAGTTCTTC; CDR3: CASSLLEAGGPLYNEQFF
size: many; D: TRBD2; V: TRBV27; J: TRBJ2-7; DNA: TGTGCCAGCAGTCCGCGCTCCCGACTAGCGGGAGGTGTTGGGCCTCCCTACGAGCAGTACTTC; CDR3: CASSPRSRLAGGVGPPYEQYF
size: -; D: TRBD2; V: TRBV28; J: TRBJ2-7; DNA: TGTGCCAGCAGCGCTCTCGGGACTAGCGGGGCCTACGAGCAGTACTTC; CDR3: CASSALGTSGAYEQYF
size: few; D: TRBD2; V: TRBV4-1; J: TRBJ2-1; DNA: TGCGCCAGCAGCCCCCGAAGGGGCGGGAGTTTCAATGAGCAGTTCTTC; CDR3: CASSPRRGGSFNEQFF
size: many; D: TRBD1; V: TRBV12-3/TRBV12-4; J: TRBJ2-3; DNA: TGTGCCAGCAGTTTCGGGACAGGGGGCCCGCTAGGGACAGATACGCAGTATTTT; CDR3: CASSFGTGGPLGTDTQYF
size: many; D: -; V: TRBV29-1; J: TRBJ2-3; DNA: TGCAGCGTTGTTCGGAGCACAGATACGCAGTATTTT; CDR3: CSVVRSTDTQYF
size: many; D: -; V: TRBV27; J: TRBJ1-1; DNA: TGTGCCAGCAGTTTAAGCCGGGGCGGAACTGAAGCTTTCTTT; CDR3: CASSLSRGGTEAFF
size: many; D: -; V: TRBV28; J: TRBJ2-7; DNA: TGTGCCAGCAGTTACCCCCCGGGACACCCCTACGAGCAGTACTTC; CDR3: CASSYPPGHPYEQYF
size: few; D: -; V: TRBV4-1; J: TRBJ1-5; DNA: TGCGCCAGCAGCCAGCCTTCGGACAGCAATCAGCCCCAGCATTTT; CDR3: CASSQPSDSNQPQHF
size: -; D: -; V: TRBV5-1; J: TRBJ2-2; DNA: TGCGCCAGCAGCCCCACAGGGTGGGAAAACACCGGGGAGCTGTTTTTT; CDR3: CASSPTGWENTGELFF
size: few; D: -; V: TRBV18; J: TRBJ2-3; DNA: TGTGCCAGCAGCGTCGGGAACCACACAGATACGCAGTATTTT; CDR3: CASSVGNHTDTQYF
size: few; D: TRBD2; V: TRBV27; J: TRBJ2-2; DNA: TGTGCCAGCAAGGGACTAGCGGCCCACTCGCGCACCGGGGAGCTGTTTTTT; CDR3: CASKGLAAHSRTGELFF
size: many; D: -; V: TRBV9; J: TRBJ2-1; DNA: TGTGCCAGCAGCGTAGACAGCGTGCCAAGTGAGCAGTTCTTC; CDR3: CASSVDSVPSEQFF
size: many; D: -; V: TRBV15; J: TRBJ2-7; DNA: TGTGCCACCAGCAGGGACTTTTCAACCTACGAGCAGTACTTC; CDR3: CATSRDFSTYEQYF
size: -; D: TRBD2; V: TRBV6-2/TRBV6-3; J: TRBJ2-5; DNA: TGTGCCAGCAGAACACCGGGACTAGCGGACCAAGAGACCCAGTACTTC; CDR3: CASRTPGLADQETQYF
size: many; D: -; V: TRBV20-1; J: TRBJ2-7; DNA: TGCAGTGCTAGAGATCGCCTCGGAGGGAAGGTCGAGCAGTACTTC; CDR3: CSARDRLGGKVEQYF
size: -; D: TRBD1; V: TRBV6-5; J: TRBJ1-1; DNA: TGTGCCAGCAGTTACCCCGGGACAGGGAATGCTTTCTTT; CDR3: CASSYPGTGNAFF
size: few; D: -; V: TRBV20-1; J: TRBJ2-3; DNA: TGCAGTGCTAGAGATCCCATATCCACAGATACGCAGTATTTT; CDR3: CSARDPISTDTQYF
size: many; D: TRBD1; V: TRBV28; J: TRBJ1-6; DNA: TGTGCCAGCAGTTTGGAAAAGACAGGGGGCATGCCCCTCCACTTT; CDR3: CASSLEKTGGMPLHF
size: many; D: TRBD1; V: TRBV5-1; J: TRBJ2-2; DNA: TGCGCCGGCGGGACAGGGAAAGGGGAGCTGTTTTTT; CDR3: CAGGTGKGELFF
size: -; D: -; V: TRBV11-2; J: TRBJ2-1; DNA: TGTACCAGCAGCTTAGCTTATCGAGGGAATGAGCAGTTCTTC; CDR3: CTSSLAYRGNEQFF
size: many; D: -; V: TRBV11-2; J: TRBJ2-1; DNA: TGTGCCAGCAGCTTAGATCTTAGGTGGGAGGTTGGGAATGAGCAGTTCTTC; CDR3: CASSLDLRWEVGNEQFF
size: few; D: -; V: TRBV30; J: TRBJ1-1; DNA: TGTGCCTGGGCCTGGGGGGCTTGGACTGAAGCTTTCTTT; CDR3: CAWAWGAWTEAFF